This T cell receptor (beta chain) was observed in a study of T cell responses to AZD1222 COVID-19 vaccine. Generated by immunoSEQ multiplex PCR, the TCRdb table keeps only in-frame clones and is missing some. The repertoire holds under 200,000 clones, with less than 95% as singletons. Overall study findings and caveats: The number of AZD1222 recipients seropositive at baseline was only 6 or 7. Nearly half of the spike-specific TCRs reportedly recognize variant regions that carry no mutations. In a largely white British group with more females than males, clonal diversity was possibly underestimated.

Concerning this clone: Its antigen remains unidentified.

This TCR was sampled from an adult in good health. Sample: peripheral blood, taken on day 0 of AZD1222 vaccination.

In DNA, the CDR3 is TGTGCCAGCAGTGACGGACAGGGATCCTACGAGCAGTACTTC. Translating gives CASSDGQGSYEQYF. The chain uses TRBV2 and TRBJ2-7; 8 nucleotides align to TRBD1. The CDR3 runs 14 residues. J lost 1 base, V lost 3 bases, and 2 bases had no gene match. CDR1 is SNHLY and CDR2 is FYNNEI in the germline V gene. The full variable domain, rest sourced from reference TRBV2 and TRBJ2-7, is EPEVTQTPSHQVTQMGQEVILRCVPISNHLYFYWYRQILGQKVEFLVSFYNNEISEKSEIFDDQFSVERPDGSNFTLKIRSTKLEDSAMYFCASSDGQGSYEQYFGPGTRLTVT.